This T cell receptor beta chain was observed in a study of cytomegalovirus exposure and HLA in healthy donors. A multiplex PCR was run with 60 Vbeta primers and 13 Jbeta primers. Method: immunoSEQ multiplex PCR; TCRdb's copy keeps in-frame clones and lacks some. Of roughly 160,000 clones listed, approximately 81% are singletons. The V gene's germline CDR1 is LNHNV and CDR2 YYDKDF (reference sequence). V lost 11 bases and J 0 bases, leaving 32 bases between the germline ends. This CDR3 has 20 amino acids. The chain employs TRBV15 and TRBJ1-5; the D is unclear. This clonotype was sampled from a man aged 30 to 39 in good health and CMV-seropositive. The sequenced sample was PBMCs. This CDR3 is CARGSRNGRTRSNSNQPQHF. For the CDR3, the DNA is TGTGCCCGGGGAAGCAGAAACGGTCGAACGAGGTCAAATAGCAATCAGCCCCAGCATTTT.